This T cell receptor beta chain was retrieved from a study of shared clonotypes between healthy human individuals. At the level of the study: Plates per donor: three CD4 naive, three CD4 memory, two CD8 naive, one CD8 memory.

The germline V gene encodes CDR1 SGDLS and CDR2 YYNGEE. CDR3 length: 16 amino acids. The V end lost 0 bases, the J end lost 4 bases, and 14 bases lay between the germline ends. In the sorted-subset replicate PCRs, 200 ng DNA, around 30,000 T cell genomes, was used. This table comes from immunoSEQ multiplex PCR, and its TCRdb copy is limited to in-frame clones, with some not included. The top ten hold 0.06% of the sample, which has hundreds of thousands of clones, approximately 95% seen once. The sequencing sample was made of naive CD4+ T cells sorted from blood. As for subset: CD45RA+ positively selected. This clonotype originated in a woman between 25 and 40 years old in good health. The chain recombines TRBV9 with TRBJ1-3, with D unclear. This CDR3 is CASSVAVARVGNTIYF. CDR3 coding DNA: TGTGCCAGCAGCGTAGCGGTCGCCCGAGTGGGAAACACCATATATTTT.